This T cell receptor beta chain was observed in a study of OX40 agonist ivuxolimab in advanced cancers. The study's findings and limits: Among the least clonally expanded were partial responders at 0.1-3.0 mg/kg.

The germline CDR1 and CDR2 sequences are MGHRA and YSYEKL. The CDR3 contains 14 residues. The J segment lost 4 bases and the V segment lost 8 bases, leaving 7 bases of the junction unmatched. Measured with immunoSEQ multiplex PCR; TCRdb has only the in-frame clones, and not every one. The data contain 45,000 to 60,000 clones, roughly 90% of them singletons. About this clone itself: Antigen unknown.

This chain links TRBV4-1 with TRBJ2-1; 8 bases map to TRBD2. This clonotype was obtained from an adult with an advanced solid tumor such as melanoma, head and neck, liver or kidney cancer. Sample: CD4+ or CD8+ T cells sorted from blood, taken in a trial of the OX40 agonist ivuxolimab. The CDR3 here is CASSGGLGYNEQFF. DNA for the CDR3: TGCGCCAGCTCGGGGGGGTTAGGATACAATGAGCAGTTCTTC.